This entry is about one T cell receptor beta chain. The sample belongs to a study of blood T cell repertoires in COVID-19. Study-wide background: From the United States, Italy and Spain came samples of acute and convalescent COVID-19. The analysed material was cDNA or gDNA that came from T cells, B-cell-depleted T cells, or PBMCs.

Source study methods: Reference gene primer amplification gave estimated nucleated cell counts. The data were produced by immunoSEQ multiplex PCR, yet TCRdb's version contains in-frame clones alone and is incomplete. V and J calls and clone size follow that table, whereas D and trimming were derived from the DNA. Of roughly 39,000 clones detected, approximately 90% appear once; the ten largest clones hold approximately 10%. The origin of this receptor is a man aged 30 to 39 with active or convalescent COVID-19. The sequenced material came from peripheral blood.

The CDR3 protein is CASKGASGANVLTF. DNA for the CDR3: TGCGCCAGCAAGGGGGCCTCTGGGGCCAACGTCCTGACTTTC. V gene TRBV5-1 combines with J gene TRBJ2-6; 7 bases agree with TRBD1. CDR3 length equals 14 residues. With 6 bases clipped from V and 0 bases from J, the junction kept 0 bases outside the gene matches. Germline assignment: CDR1 SGHRS and CDR2 YFSETQ.